This T cell receptor (beta chain) is from a study of cytomegalovirus exposure and HLA in healthy donors. In the PCR, 60 Vbeta and 13 Jbeta primers were used. Assay used: immunoSEQ multiplex PCR; TCRdb lists only in-frame clones, some missing. Here the sample spans more than 80,000 clones, approximately 74% being singletons. The receptor was isolated from a female donor in good health and CMV-seropositive. The sequenced sample was PBMCs.

CDR3 sequence (DNA): TGTGCCTGGGGGCTCGGCTCTGGGGCCAACGTCCTGACTTTC. Translation: CAWGLGSGANVLTF. The chain recombines TRBV30 with TRBJ2-6, with no clear D. Between the trimmed V and J ends, which lost 5 bases and 0 bases, there was a span of 8 bases. Germline V CDR1 and CDR2: GTSNPN, SVGIG (reference sequence). This CDR3 has 14 residues. The entire variable domain, with the rest obtained from reference TRBV30 and TRBJ2-6, is as follows: SQTIHQWPATLVQPVGSPLSLECTVEGTSNPNLYWYRQAAGRGLQLLFYSVGIGQISSEVPQNLSASRPQDRQFILSSKKLLLSDSGFYLCAWGLGSGANVLTFGAGSRLTVL.